This TCR beta chain was documented in a study of blood T cells in healthy people across ages. Combining a sample-barcoded 5' primer with a J-beta primer mix, a second PCR ran for about 7 to 11 cycles. Each cDNA molecule, via a template-switch adaptor with 12 random nucleotides, was tagged. Every sample gave at least 3 million paired-end reads containing CDR3. Each CDR3 protein gets one entry after TCRdb re-called the 5' RACE reads with MiXCR. Seen here are over 1.5 million distinct CDR3 sequences, around half observed once, and the top ten hold roughly 2.1%. The CDR3 runs to 15 residues. Per the germline V gene, CDR1 is ENHRY and CDR2 is SYGVKD. V gave up 10 bases and J gave up 6 bases; unmatched junction bases: 10. Only one count was recorded for this clonotype. Its antigen is unknown. The study's findings and limits: TCR beta diversity tracked closely with naive T cell percentage. While age rose, TCR beta diversity per million T cells dropped in a roughly linear way.

The source is a woman in her thirties or forties in good health. The V call is TRBV10-3, the J call TRBJ1-5; TRBD1 matches 12 bases. Sequencing input: blood. Here the CDR3 DNA reads TGTGCCAGCCAAGGGGGACAGGGGGCATTTCAGCCCCAGCATTTT. It encodes CASQGGQGAFQPQHF.